Each of the 27 T cell receptor beta chains below was sequenced from the same sample in a study of blood T cell repertoires in COVID-19. Clones were read by immunoSEQ multiplex PCR, and TCRdb kept only the in-frame ones, dropping some. The data contain around 370,000 clones, more than 75% of them singletons. Sequences were obtained from PBMCs or T cells enriched from blood (not recorded which). These TCRs come from a woman under 30 who had recovered from COVID-19.

Regarding this clone: Distinct nucleotide sequences in the sample also encode this CDR3. This chain links TRBV6-5 with TRBJ1-2; 7 nucleotides agree with TRBD1. The CDR3 is 13 amino acids. Per germline, CDR1 MNHEY and CDR2 SVGAGI. Unmatched junction bases numbered 0, after V lost 0 bases and J lost 5 bases. The CDR3 region has the DNA TGTGCCAGCAGTTACTCGACAGGGTATGGCTACACCTTC. This translates into CASSYSTGYGYTF.

The chain is built from TRBV7-3 and TRBJ2-5; TRBD2 is a possible D gene (6 bases). The CDR3 covers 14 residues. The germline gives CDR1 SGHTA, CDR2 FQGTGA. Trimming pared 5 bases from V and 3 bases from J, leaving 13 bases between. CDR3 loop: CASSDLATEETQYF. DNA of the CDR3: TGTGCCAGCAGCGATCTAGCGACTGAAGAGACCCAGTACTTC. Full variable domain (missing parts from reference TRBV7-3 and TRBJ2-5): GAGVSQTPSNKVTEKGKYVELRCDPISGHTALYWYRQSLGQGPEFLIYFQGTGAADDSGLPNDRFFAVRPEGSVSTLKIQRTERGDSAVYLCASSDLATEETQYFGPGTRLLVL.

The genes are TRBV10-3 and TRBJ2-3, with D perhaps TRBD1 (6 bases). Trimming left V 2 bases short and J 0 bases short, with 15 bases between. Germline V gene data show CDR1 as ENHRY and CDR2 as SYGVKD. CDR3 length equals 17 residues. CDR3 loop: CAISEGVVRGSTDTQYF. In nucleotides, the CDR3 is TGTGCCATCAGTGAGGGGGTGGTCAGGGGAAGCACAGATACGCAGTATTTT.

The J gene is TRBJ2-7, the V gene TRBV6-5; tentatively, D is TRBD2 (5 bases). Germline CDR1 and CDR2: MNHEY and SVGAGI. Trimming took off 4 bases at V and 2 bases at J, with 12 bases between the two ends. This CDR3 contains 14 residues. For the CDR3, the DNA is TGTGCCAGCAGTTTCGACGGACTCGCCTACGAGCAGTACTTC. Its translation: CASSFDGLAYEQYF.

Comment on this clone: The same CDR3 can be traced to other DNA sequences in this sample. V and J are TRBV12-3 or TRBV12-4 and TRBJ1-2; D remains unclear. Trimming removed 2 bases from V and 6 bases from J, with 7 bases in between. CDR3 length equals 12 residues. The CDR3 DNA is TGTGCCAGCAGTTTAAGAGGGAATGGCTACACCTTC. Amino acids: CASSLRGNGYTF.

This clone appeared once. The rearrangement links TRBV11-2 to TRBJ1-2, with D uncertain. Germline V CDR1 and CDR2: SGHAT, FQNNGV. The CDR3 is made up of 12 amino acids. V dropped 3 bases and J dropped 3 bases, with 5 bases sitting between them. The CDR3 DNA sequence: TGTGCCAGCAGCTTTCATGACTATGGCTACACCTTC. Protein sequence: CASSFHDYGYTF.

A few counts support this clone. This sequence joins TRBV11-2 and TRBJ2-7, with a tentative D call TRBD2 (5 bases). The CDR3 is 16 amino acids. The V gene's germline CDR1 is SGHAT and CDR2 FQNNGV. Trimming cost V 6 bases and J 4 bases, with 22 bases left between them. This CDR3 reads CASSLARRTGRYEQYF. The CDR3 region has the DNA TGTGCCAGCAGTCTAGCCCGGAGAACGGGAAGATACGAGCAGTACTTC.

The chain combines TRBV12-5 with TRBJ2-1; TRBD2 agrees at 9 bases. Germline lookup yields CDR1 LGHNT and CDR2 FRNRAP. The trim removed 4 bases at V and 9 bases at J, leaving 10 bases unmatched. The CDR3 is 15 amino acids. Here the CDR3 DNA reads TGTGCTAGTGGTTCCCCGGGACTAGCACGCGGTGAGCAGTTCTTC. It encodes CASGSPGLARGEQFF.

The chain couples TRBV7-3 to TRBJ2-1; 7 positions agree with TRBD2. This CDR3 contains 16 residues. J was trimmed by 7 bases and V by 4 bases; bases with no gene match: 13. Germline V gene sequence: CDR1 SGHTA, CDR2 FQGTGA. The CDR3 DNA sequence: TGTGCCAGCAGCTCCAAGGGACTATCTCGTGGGAATGAGCAGTTCTTC. Its protein product is CASSSKGLSRGNEQFF.

This sequence joins TRBV27 and TRBJ2-3; D unclear. Germline loops: CDR1 MNHEY, CDR2 SMNVEV (reference sequence). V was pared by 6 bases and J by 6 bases, with 10 bases between. The CDR3 spans 12 residues. CDR3 amino acids: CASSYAGDTQYF. For the CDR3, the DNA is TGTGCCAGCAGCTACGCCGGGGATACGCAGTATTTT.

This rearrangement joins TRBV30 to TRBJ1-2; D gene unclear. This CDR3 spans 11 amino acids. Germline CDR1 is GTSNPN and CDR2 is SVGIG (reference sequence). Trimming left V 6 bases short and J 3 bases short, with 8 bases between. CDR3 bases: TGTGCCTGCCAGGAGGACTATGGCTACACCTTC. Protein product: CACQEDYGYTF. The complete variable domain, with remaining parts taken from reference TRBV30 and TRBJ1-2, reads SQTIHQWPATLVQPVGSPLSLECTVEGTSNPNLYWYRQAAGRGLQLLFYSVGIGQISSEVPQNLSASRPQDRQFILSSKKLLLSDSGFYLCACQEDYGYTFGSGTRLTVV.

The V and J genes are TRBV6-2 or TRBV6-3 and TRBJ1-2; 7 bases are shared with TRBD1. This CDR3 is built from 15 residues. Germline CDR1 MNHEY, CDR2 SVGEGT. V shed 2 bases, J shed 3 bases, and the junction held 6 bases outside the gene matches. The CDR3, as DNA: TGTGCCAGCAGTTACCCGACAGGGTCAGACTATGGCTACACCTTC. It specifies CASSYPTGSDYGYTF.

The rearrangement links TRBV14 to TRBJ1-1, with a tentative D call TRBD1 (5 bases). This CDR3 is 16 amino acids long. Germline lookup yields CDR1 SGHDN and CDR2 FVKESK. V shed 1 base and J shed 5 bases, with 17 bases lying between them. The CDR3 DNA is TGTGCCAGCAGCCAAGGACAGCATCAGTGGAGTACTGAAGCTTTCTTT. The encoded protein is CASSQGQHQWSTEAFF.

The chain employs TRBV7-9 and TRBJ1-2, with 7 bases that match TRBD1. V trimming: 4 bases; J trimming: 5 bases; junction bases outside the gene matches: 7. CDR1 is SEHNR, CDR2 FQNEAQ, per germline (reference sequence). CDR3 size: 14 residues. The CDR3 sequence is CASSSEGALYGYTF. CDR3 DNA sequence: TGTGCCAGCAGCTCAGAGGGGGCTCTATATGGCTACACCTTC.

The V and J genes are TRBV2 and TRBJ1-2; the D gene is possibly TRBD1 (5 bases). The CDR3 totals 16 residues. Trimming stripped 7 bases from V and 4 bases from J, with 22 bases between. The germline gives CDR1 SNHLY, CDR2 FYNNEI. The CDR3 bases are TGTGCCAGCATCCAAGGACGGTTAGGGGCTCTCTATGGCTACACCTTC. Translated, it gives CASIQGRLGALYGYTF.

This rearrangement joins TRBV19 to TRBJ1-5, with TRBD1 matching over 10 bases. Trimming cost V 4 bases and J 7 bases; bases outside gene matches: 7. The germline gives CDR1 LNHDA, CDR2 SQIVND (reference sequence). The CDR3 contains 15 residues. CDR3 protein: CASSTRTGGWQPQHF. CDR3 DNA sequence: TGTGCCAGTAGTACCAGGACAGGGGGATGGCAGCCCCAGCATTTT. The full variable domain, in which reference TRBV19 and TRBJ1-5 provide the parts outside the CDR3, is DGGITQSPKYLFRKEGQNVTLSCEQNLNHDAMYWYRQDPGQGLRLIYYSQIVNDFQKGDIAEGYSVSREKKESFPLTVTSAQKNPTAFYLCASSTRTGGWQPQHFGDGTRLSIL.

The chain is built from TRBV14 and TRBJ1-1; D possibly corresponds to TRBD1 (6 bases). The V gene lost 0 bases and the J gene lost 6 bases, with 11 bases spanning the gap. The CDR3 has 14 residues. Germline V gene lookup returns CDR1 SGHDN and CDR2 FVKESK. The CDR3 spells CASSQDWGRAEAFF. The CDR3 nucleotides read TGTGCCAGCAGCCAAGATTGGGGGCGCGCTGAAGCTTTCTTT.

The genes are TRBV4-3 and TRBJ2-5; 8 nucleotides line up with TRBD2. This CDR3 region has 18 residues. The junction had 15 bases not matched to a gene; V was cut back by 1 base and J by 5 bases. Germline V gives CDR1 LGHNA, CDR2 YSLEER. The CDR3 bases are TGCGCCAGCAGCCAAGCCTTTGGGGCTAGCGGGTGGGGGGAGACCCAGTACTTC. The encoded protein is CASSQAFGASGWGETQYF.

V and J are TRBV15 and TRBJ1-5; 9 bases line up with TRBD1. Per the germline V gene, CDR1 is LNHNV and CDR2 is YYDKDF (reference sequence). The CDR3 runs 15 residues. Losses at the gene ends were 1 base for V and 4 bases for J; bases not matched to a gene: 2. The CDR3 DNA reads as TGTGCCACCAGCAGAGTGGGACAGGGAAATCAGCCCCAGCATTTT. This sequence encodes CATSRVGQGNQPQHF.

The chain has TRBV12-3 or TRBV12-4 and TRBJ1-3, with D unclear. The CDR3 totals 13 residues. V was trimmed by 5 bases and J by 7 bases, leaving 12 bases between them. The CDR3 DNA reads TGTGCCAGCAGTCAACGAAAACTCAACACCATATATTTT. Translated: CASSQRKLNTIYF.

The chain is built from TRBV5-6 and TRBJ1-1; D is uncertain. The CDR3 is 15 amino acids. Trimming left V 6 bases short and J 0 bases short, with 15 bases between. Germline lookup yields CDR1 SGHDT and CDR2 YYEEEE. The DNA for the CDR3 is TGTGCCAGCATCCTTGCCCAGGCCATGAACACTGAAGCTTTCTTT. Translating it yields CASILAQAMNTEAFF. Full variable domain (remainder filled in from reference TRBV5-6 and TRBJ1-1): DAGVTQSPTHLIKTRGQQVTLRCSPKSGHDTVSWYQQALGQGPQFIFQYYEEEERQRGNFPDRFSGHQFPNYSSELNVNALLLGDSALYLCASILAQAMNTEAFFGQGTRLTVV.

This clone appeared once. Different DNA sequences within this sample yield the same CDR3. The chain carries TRBV7-3 and TRBJ2-1, with 10 bases lining up with TRBD2. The CDR3 length is 15 residues. The germline CDR1 and CDR2 sequences are SGHTA and FQGTGA. Trimming at V came to 4 bases and at J to 2 bases, leaving 2 bases not matched to a gene. CDR3 amino acids: CASSSSGGAYNEQFF. Here the CDR3 DNA reads TGTGCCAGCAGCTCAAGCGGGGGGGCCTACAATGAGCAGTTCTTC.

This sequence joins TRBV3-1 (or the pseudogene TRBV3-2) and TRBJ1-6, with TRBD1 matching over 8 bases. The CDR3 extends over 15 amino acids. Germline CDR1 is LGHDT and CDR2 is YNNKEL (reference sequence). The J segment lost 7 bases and the V segment lost 4 bases, leaving 6 bases of the junction unmatched. The CDR3 spells CASSPRQGRNSPLHF. The CDR3 DNA is TGTGCCAGCAGCCCCAGACAGGGGCGCAATTCACCCCTCCACTTT.

The chain joins TRBV6-2 or TRBV6-3 to TRBJ2-1; no reliable D call. The CDR3 spans 14 residues. Germline CDR1 is MNHEY and CDR2 is SVGEGT. Trimming shortened V by 0 bases and J by 10 bases, and 13 bases separated the two germline ends. The CDR3 nucleotides read TGTGCCAGCAGTTACTCCCCTTCTGCGTACGAGCAGTTCTTC. Translation gives CASSYSPSAYEQFF.

This clone was recorded a few times. The chain employs TRBV19 and TRBJ2-2, with 7 bases matching TRBD2. Germline CDR1 LNHDA, CDR2 SQIVND (reference sequence). The CDR3 length is 18 residues. J was trimmed by 8 bases and V by 0 bases; bases with no gene match: 15. As DNA, the CDR3 is TGTGCCAGTAGTATAGATATTCTATACAGCGGGGATGTTGGGGAGCTGTTTTTT. Its protein is CASSIDILYSGDVGELFF.

The chain links TRBV25-1 to TRBJ2-5; perhaps TRBD2 as D (5 bases). Trimming stripped 2 bases from V and 1 base from J, with 14 bases between. The germline V gene has CDR1 MGHDK and CDR2 SYGVNS. The CDR3 runs 16 residues. In DNA form, the CDR3 reads TGTGCCAGCAGTGAAGGATCTTTTGGAGGCCAAGAGACCCAGTACTTC. This codes for CASSEGSFGGQETQYF.

The chain couples TRBV5-1 to TRBJ2-7; D is unclear. Trimming pared 0 bases from V and 7 bases from J, leaving 20 bases between. Looked up from germline, CDR1 is SGHRS and CDR2 is YFSETQ. This CDR3 region has 16 residues. The CDR3 loop reads CASSLATEILLREQYF. CDR3 bases: TGCGCCAGCAGCTTGGCCACAGAGATCCTTCTACGAGAGCAGTACTTC. Variable domain in full (rest from reference TRBV5-1 and TRBJ2-7): KAGVTQTPRYLIKTRGQQVTLSCSPISGHRSVSWYQQTPGQGLQFLFEYFSETQRNKGNFPGRFSGRQFSNSRSEMNVSTLELGDSALYLCASSLATEILLREQYFGPGTRLTVT.